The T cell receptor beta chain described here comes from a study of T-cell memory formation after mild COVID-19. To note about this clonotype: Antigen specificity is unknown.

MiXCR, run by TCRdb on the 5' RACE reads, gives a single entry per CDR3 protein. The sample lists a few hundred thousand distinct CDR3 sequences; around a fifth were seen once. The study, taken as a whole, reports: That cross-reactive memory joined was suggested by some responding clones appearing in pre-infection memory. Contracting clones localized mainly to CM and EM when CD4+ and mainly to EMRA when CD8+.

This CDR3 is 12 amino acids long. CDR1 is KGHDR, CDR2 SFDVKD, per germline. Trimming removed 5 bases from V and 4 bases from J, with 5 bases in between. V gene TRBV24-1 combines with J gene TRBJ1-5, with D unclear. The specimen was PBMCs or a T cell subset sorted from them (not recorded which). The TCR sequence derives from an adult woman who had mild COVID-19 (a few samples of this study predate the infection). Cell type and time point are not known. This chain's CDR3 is CATSVGNQPQHF. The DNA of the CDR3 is TGTGCCACCAGTGTGGGAAATCAGCCCCAGCATTTT.